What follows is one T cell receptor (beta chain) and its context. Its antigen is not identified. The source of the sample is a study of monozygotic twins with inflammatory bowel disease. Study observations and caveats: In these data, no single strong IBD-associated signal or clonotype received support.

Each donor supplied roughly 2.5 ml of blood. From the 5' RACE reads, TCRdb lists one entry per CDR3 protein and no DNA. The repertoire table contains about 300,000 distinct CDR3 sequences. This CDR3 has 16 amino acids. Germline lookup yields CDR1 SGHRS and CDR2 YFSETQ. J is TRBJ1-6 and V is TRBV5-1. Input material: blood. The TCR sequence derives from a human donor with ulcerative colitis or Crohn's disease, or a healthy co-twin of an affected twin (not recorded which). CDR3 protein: CASSFDADIYNSPLHF.